The TCR beta chain described here comes from a study of sequential checkpoint blockade in melanoma. About the study: Randomization was 1:1 between first-line nivolumab→ipilimumab and ipilimumab→nivolumab. Both treatment sequences were followed by maintenance nivolumab.

Described treatment: randomized to nivolumab then ipilimumab (arm A) or the reverse (arm B). No patient had prior DNA-damaging chemotherapy. Using immunoSEQ multiplex PCR, the repertoire was profiled, and TCRdb retains in-frame clones only, with some absent. The table lists about 12,000 clones, roughly 81% of them singletons. The germline V gene has CDR1 MDHEN and CDR2 SYDVKM. V lost 5 bases, J lost 8 bases, and 8 bases stayed unmatched. This CDR3 contains 14 residues. The chain has TRBV28 and TRBJ1-4; 7 bases align to TRBD1. This clonotype was sampled from a human donor with melanoma. The sample was CD8+ T cells sorted from blood (inferred from file names), taken from a patient given nivolumab and ipilimumab in sequence. The CDR3 sequence is CASSKTGWGEKLFF. DNA for the CDR3: TGTGCCAGCAGTAAGACAGGGTGGGGGGAAAAACTGTTTTTT. Supplemented by reference TRBV28 and TRBJ1-4, the full variable domain reads DVKVTQSSRYLVKRTGEKVFLECVQDMDHENMFWYRQDPGLGLRLIYFSYDVKMKEKGDIPEGYSVSREKKERFSLILESASTNQTSMYLCASSKTGWGEKLFFGSGTQLSVL.